This entry describes one T cell receptor beta chain. Using immunoSEQ multiplex PCR, the repertoire was profiled, and TCRdb retains in-frame clones only, with some absent. The sample shows 55,000 to 75,000 clones, roughly 93% of them seen only once. The sample comes from a study of lymphopenia after photon versus proton radiotherapy. V lost 6 bases and J lost 6, with 21 bases in between. The V gene's germline CDR1 is KGHSH and CDR2 LQKENI. This CDR3 comprises 15 residues. The chain couples TRBV18 to TRBJ2-7; possible D gene TRBD1, 6 bases. The TCR sequence derives from a woman aged 70-85 years with pancreatic cancer. Sample: peripheral blood, taken from a patient treated with photon-based radiotherapy. The chain's CDR3 is CASSDPGQKVGEQYF. The CDR3 DNA is TGTGCCAGCTCGGATCCGGGACAAAAAGTAGGCGAGCAGTACTTC.